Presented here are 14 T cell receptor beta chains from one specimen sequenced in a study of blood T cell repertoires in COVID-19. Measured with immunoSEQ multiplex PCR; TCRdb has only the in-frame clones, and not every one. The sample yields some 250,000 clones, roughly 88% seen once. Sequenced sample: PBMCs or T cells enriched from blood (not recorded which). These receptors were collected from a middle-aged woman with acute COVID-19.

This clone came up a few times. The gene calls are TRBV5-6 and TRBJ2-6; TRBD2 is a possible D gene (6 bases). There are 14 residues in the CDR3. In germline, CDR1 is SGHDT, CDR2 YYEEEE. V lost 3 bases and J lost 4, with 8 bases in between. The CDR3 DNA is TGTGCCAGCAGCTCGGAGGGAGGGGCCAACGTCCTGACTTTC. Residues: CASSSEGGANVLTF. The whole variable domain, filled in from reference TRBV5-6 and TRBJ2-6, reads DAGVTQSPTHLIKTRGQQVTLRCSPKSGHDTVSWYQQALGQGPQFIFQYYEEEERQRGNFPDRFSGHQFPNYSSELNVNALLLGDSALYLCASSSEGGANVLTFGAGSRLTVL.

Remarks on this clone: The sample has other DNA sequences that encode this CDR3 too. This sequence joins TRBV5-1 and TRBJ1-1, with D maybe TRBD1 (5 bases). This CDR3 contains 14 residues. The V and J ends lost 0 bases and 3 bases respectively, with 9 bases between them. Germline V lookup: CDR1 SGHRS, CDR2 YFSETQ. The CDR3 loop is CASSLAGGYTEAFF. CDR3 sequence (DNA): TGCGCCAGCAGCTTGGCCGGGGGTTACACTGAAGCTTTCTTT.

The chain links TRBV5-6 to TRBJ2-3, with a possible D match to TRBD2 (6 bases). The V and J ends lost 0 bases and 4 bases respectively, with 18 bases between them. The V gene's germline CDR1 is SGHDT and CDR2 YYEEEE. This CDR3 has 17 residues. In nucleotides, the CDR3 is TGTGCCAGCAGCTTGGTTTTGGAGAGTCCGGGGGCAGATACGCAGTATTTT. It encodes CASSLVLESPGADTQYF.

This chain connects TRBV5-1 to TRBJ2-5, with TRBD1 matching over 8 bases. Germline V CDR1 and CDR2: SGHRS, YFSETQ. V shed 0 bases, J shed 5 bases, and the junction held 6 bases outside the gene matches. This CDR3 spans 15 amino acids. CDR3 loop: CASSLAPGGGETQYF. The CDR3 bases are TGCGCCAGCAGCTTGGCCCCAGGGGGCGGTGAGACCCAGTACTTC.

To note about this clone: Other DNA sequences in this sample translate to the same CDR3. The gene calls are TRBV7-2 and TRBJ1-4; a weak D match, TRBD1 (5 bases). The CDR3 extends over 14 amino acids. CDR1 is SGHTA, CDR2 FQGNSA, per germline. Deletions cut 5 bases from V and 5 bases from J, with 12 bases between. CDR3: CASSRTGGNEKLFF. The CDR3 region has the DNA TGTGCCAGCAGCAGGACCGGGGGGAATGAAAAACTGTTTTTT.

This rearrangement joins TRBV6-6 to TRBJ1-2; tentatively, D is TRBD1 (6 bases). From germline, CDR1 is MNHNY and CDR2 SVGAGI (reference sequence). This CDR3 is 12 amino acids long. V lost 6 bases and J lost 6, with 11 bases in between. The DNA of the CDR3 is TGTGCCAGCAGAGTGGACAGAAATGGCTACACCTTC. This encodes CASRVDRNGYTF.

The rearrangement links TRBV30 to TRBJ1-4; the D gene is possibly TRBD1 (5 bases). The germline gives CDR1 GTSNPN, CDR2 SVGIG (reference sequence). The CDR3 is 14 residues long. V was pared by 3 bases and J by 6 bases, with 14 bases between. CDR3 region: CAWSVDVRDEKLFF. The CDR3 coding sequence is TGTGCCTGGAGCGTAGACGTCAGGGATGAAAAACTGTTTTTT.

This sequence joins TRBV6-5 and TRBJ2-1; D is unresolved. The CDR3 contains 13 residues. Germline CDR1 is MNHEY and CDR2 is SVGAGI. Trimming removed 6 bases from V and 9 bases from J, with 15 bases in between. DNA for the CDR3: TGTGCCAGCAGCCCCGGGTCCTACGGTGAGCAGTTCTTC. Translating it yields CASSPGSYGEQFF.

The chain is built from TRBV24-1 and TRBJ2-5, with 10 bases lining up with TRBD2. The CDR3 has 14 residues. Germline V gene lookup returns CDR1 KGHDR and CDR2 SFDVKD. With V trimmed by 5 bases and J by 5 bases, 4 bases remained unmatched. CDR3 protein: CATSGSGRTETQYF. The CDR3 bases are TGTGCCACCAGTGGTAGCGGGAGGACGGAGACCCAGTACTTC.

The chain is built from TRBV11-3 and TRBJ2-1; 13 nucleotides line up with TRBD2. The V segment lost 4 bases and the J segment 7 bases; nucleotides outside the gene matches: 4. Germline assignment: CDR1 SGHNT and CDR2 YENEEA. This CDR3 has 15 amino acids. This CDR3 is CASSWTSGRWNEQFF. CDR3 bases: TGTGCCAGCAGCTGGACTAGCGGGAGATGGAATGAGCAGTTCTTC.

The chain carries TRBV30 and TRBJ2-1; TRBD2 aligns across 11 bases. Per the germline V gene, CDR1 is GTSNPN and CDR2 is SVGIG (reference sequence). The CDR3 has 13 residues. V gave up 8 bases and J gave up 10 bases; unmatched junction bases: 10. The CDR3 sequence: CASSGGAQWEQFF. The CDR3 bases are TGTGCCAGTAGCGGGGGGGCCCAGTGGGAGCAGTTCTTC. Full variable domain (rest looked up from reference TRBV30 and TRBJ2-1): SQTIHQWPATLVQPVGSPLSLECTVEGTSNPNLYWYRQAAGRGLQLLFYSVGIGQISSEVPQNLSASRPQDRQFILSSKKLLLSDSGFYLCASSGGAQWEQFFGPGTRLTVL.

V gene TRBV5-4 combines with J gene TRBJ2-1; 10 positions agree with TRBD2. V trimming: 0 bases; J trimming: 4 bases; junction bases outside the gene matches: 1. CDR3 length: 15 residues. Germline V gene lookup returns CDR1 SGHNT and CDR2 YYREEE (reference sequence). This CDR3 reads CASSLDSGGYNEQFF. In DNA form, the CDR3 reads TGTGCCAGCAGCTTGGATAGCGGGGGGTACAATGAGCAGTTCTTC.

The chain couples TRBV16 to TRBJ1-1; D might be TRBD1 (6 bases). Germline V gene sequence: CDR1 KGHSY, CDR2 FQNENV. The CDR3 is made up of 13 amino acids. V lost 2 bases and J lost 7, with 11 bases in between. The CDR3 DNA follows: TGTGCCAGCAGCCAAGTATTACAGGGTGAAGCTTTCTTT. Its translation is CASSQVLQGEAFF.

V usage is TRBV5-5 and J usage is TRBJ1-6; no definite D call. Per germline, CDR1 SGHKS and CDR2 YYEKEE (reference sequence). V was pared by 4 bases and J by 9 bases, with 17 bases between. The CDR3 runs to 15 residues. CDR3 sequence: CASSPESNRGSPLHF. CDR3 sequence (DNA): TGTGCCAGCAGCCCCGAATCTAATCGAGGTTCACCCCTCCACTTT. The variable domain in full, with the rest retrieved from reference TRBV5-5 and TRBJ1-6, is DAGVTQSPTHLIKTRGQQVTLRCSPISGHKSVSWYQQVLGQGPQFIFQYYEKEERGRGNFPDRFSARQFPNYSSELNVNALLLGDSALYLCASSPESNRGSPLHFGNGTRLTVT.